These 16 T cell receptor beta chains originate from one sample sequenced in a study of control samples from healthy donors and cancer patients. TCRdb's table, derived via immunoSEQ multiplex PCR, lists solely in-frame clones and lacks some. The sample lists 40,000 to 60,000 clones, 80% to 90% occurring once. Sequenced input: PBMCs. These receptors all come from a woman in her forties or fifties with lung cancer.

V usage is TRBV25-1 and J usage is TRBJ2-3; D call uncertain. The CDR3 has 14 amino acids. From germline, CDR1 is MGHDK and CDR2 SYGVNS. V shed 3 bases and J shed 0 bases, with 7 bases lying between them. CDR3 region: CASSEVQSTDTQYF. The DNA for the CDR3 is TGTGCCAGCAGTGAGGTACAGAGCACAGATACGCAGTATTTT.

The chain links TRBV4-3 to TRBJ2-7; 11 positions match TRBD2. V shed 4 bases and J 3 bases; nucleotides not matched to a gene: 8. The CDR3 has 16 amino acids. Germline V CDR1 and CDR2: LGHNA, YSLEER. For the CDR3, the DNA is TGCGCCAGCAGCCTGTACCTAGCGGGGGGCCACTACGAGCAGTACTTC. Protein: CASSLYLAGGHYEQYF.

The chain joins TRBV28 to TRBJ1-1; perhaps TRBD1 as D (5 bases). Germline-derived CDR1 and CDR2 are MDHEN and SYDVKM. The V end was cut by 6 bases, the J end by 0 bases, with 11 bases between. This CDR3 spans 14 amino acids. The CDR3 spells CASSPTAMNTEAFF. The CDR3 nucleotides read TGTGCCAGCAGCCCGACAGCCATGAACACTGAAGCTTTCTTT.

This chain uses TRBV2 with TRBJ2-7, with 10 bases lining up with TRBD1. CDR1 and CDR2 from the germline V gene are SNHLY and FYNNEI. J lost 1 base, V lost 11 bases, and 5 bases had no gene match. The CDR3 is 13 residues long. This CDR3 is CAGRQGASYEQYF. CDR3 sequence (DNA): TGTGCCGGACGACAGGGGGCTTCCTACGAGCAGTACTTC.

The chain carries TRBV7-2 and TRBJ2-3, with D possibly being TRBD1 or TRBD2 (5 bases each). Trimming shortened V by 4 bases and J by 8 bases, and 7 bases separated the two germline ends. The CDR3 is 11 residues long. In germline, CDR1 is SGHTA, CDR2 FQGNSA. CDR3 sequence: CASSSGSTQYF. The DNA of the CDR3 is TGTGCCAGCAGCTCAGGGAGTACGCAGTATTTT.

The chain joins TRBV27 to TRBJ2-7; D is possibly TRBD1 (6 bases). In germline, CDR1 is MNHEY, CDR2 SMNVEV (reference sequence). The germline V and J ends were trimmed by 8 bases and 2 bases, with 13 bases remaining between them. The CDR3 sequence is 13 residues long. The chain's CDR3 is CASRFDRPYEQYF. In nucleotides, the CDR3 is TGTGCCAGCCGCTTCGACAGGCCCTACGAGCAGTACTTC.

The chain has TRBV20-1 and TRBJ1-2, with D maybe TRBD1 (5 bases). Trimming pared 5 bases from V and 3 bases from J, leaving 7 bases between. This CDR3 region has 11 residues. CDR1 and CDR2 from the germline V gene are DFQATT and SNEGSKA (reference sequence). Here the CDR3 DNA reads TGCAGTGCTTTCAGGGACTATGGCTACACCTTC. Its translation: CSAFRDYGYTF.

The chain has TRBV14 and TRBJ2-3; D ambiguous. The CDR3 extends over 15 amino acids. Between the trimmed V and J ends, which lost 5 bases and 4 bases, there was a span of 16 bases. Germline V lookup: CDR1 SGHDN, CDR2 FVKESK. Here the CDR3 reads CASSTRAHWPDTQYF. The CDR3 DNA sequence: TGTGCCAGCAGCACCCGGGCCCACTGGCCAGATACGCAGTATTTT.

V gene TRBV7-8 combines with J gene TRBJ2-2; D is uncertain. CDR3 length: 17 amino acids. Trimming removed 1 base from V and 0 bases from J, with 12 bases in between. Germline V gene lookup returns CDR1 SGHVS and CDR2 FQNEAQ. Here the CDR3 reads CASSLVPRSSNTGELFF. As DNA, the CDR3 is TGTGCCAGCAGCTTAGTTCCGCGCAGCTCGAACACCGGGGAGCTGTTTTTT.

The chain employs TRBV9 and TRBJ1-1; no definite D call. Germline V gene sequence: CDR1 SGDLS, CDR2 YYNGEE. CDR3 size: 13 residues. V lost 0 bases, J lost 1 base, and 4 bases lay in between. The CDR3 sequence: CASSVVANTEAFF. The CDR3 DNA is TGTGCCAGCAGCGTAGTGGCGAACACTGAAGCTTTCTTT.

The rearrangement uses TRBV7-8 and TRBJ2-7, with D hard to call. The CDR3 runs 14 residues. Trimming removed 1 base at V and 3 bases at J, with 10 bases between. The V gene's germline CDR1 is SGHVS and CDR2 FQNEAQ. Here the CDR3 reads CASSLVGSDYEQYF. The CDR3 DNA is TGTGCCAGCAGCTTAGTAGGTTCTGACTACGAGCAGTACTTC.

The chain links TRBV27 to TRBJ2-5, with D unresolved. The CDR3 loop spans 13 amino acids. V was clipped by 3 bases and J by 5 bases, with 10 bases between them. CDR1 and CDR2 (germline): MNHEY, SMNVEV (reference sequence). Here the CDR3 reads CASSFGLGETQYF. CDR3 in DNA: TGTGCCAGCAGTTTTGGGCTGGGGGAGACCCAGTACTTC.

Details on this clone: The junction does not match germline at one end; this may be a read error. V and J are TRBV25-1 and TRBJ1-2, with a weak D call TRBD1 (6 bases). This CDR3 has 15 residues. In germline, CDR1 is MGHDK, CDR2 SYGVNS. The CDR3 DNA sequence: TGTGCCAGCAGCGTAAGAGGGGTGGGGGCGAGTGGCCACACCTTC. This gives the protein CASSVRGVGASGHTF.

This clone was detected a few times. The chain uses TRBV7-9 and TRBJ1-2, with D hard to call. The germline V gene has CDR1 SEHNR and CDR2 FQNEAQ (reference sequence). Trimming took off 1 base at V and 6 bases at J, with 6 bases between the two ends. CDR3 length: 12 residues. This chain's CDR3 is CASSLEGHGYTF. DNA of the CDR3: TGTGCCAGCAGCTTAGAAGGGCATGGCTACACCTTC.

V usage is TRBV4-3 and J usage is TRBJ1-5; 7 bases fit TRBD1. The CDR3 spans 16 residues. V was pared by 4 bases and J by 5 bases, with 11 bases of the junction left unmatched. From germline, CDR1 is LGHNA and CDR2 YSLEER. CDR3 amino acids: CASSPDRSLTYQPQHF. The CDR3 nucleotides are TGCGCCAGCAGCCCGGACAGGTCCCTAACGTATCAGCCCCAGCATTTT.

The chain links TRBV9 to TRBJ2-5; TRBD1 agrees at 9 bases. The CDR3 consists of 17 residues. Germline CDR1 SGDLS, CDR2 YYNGEE. Germline trimming cut 0 bases from V and 0 bases from J; bases unmatched to any gene: 6. In DNA, the CDR3 is TGTGCCAGCAGCGTAGGAGGGACAGGGTCGTACCAAGAGACCCAGTACTTC. It codes for CASSVGGTGSYQETQYF.